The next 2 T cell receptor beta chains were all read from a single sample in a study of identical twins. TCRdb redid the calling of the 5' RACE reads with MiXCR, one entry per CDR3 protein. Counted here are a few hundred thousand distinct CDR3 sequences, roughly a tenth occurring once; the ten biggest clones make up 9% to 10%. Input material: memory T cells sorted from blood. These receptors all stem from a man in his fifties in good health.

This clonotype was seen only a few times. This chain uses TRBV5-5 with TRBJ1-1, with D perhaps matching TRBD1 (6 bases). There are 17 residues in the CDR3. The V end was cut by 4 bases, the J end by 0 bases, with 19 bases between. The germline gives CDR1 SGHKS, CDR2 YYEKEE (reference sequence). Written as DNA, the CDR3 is TGTGCCAGCAGCAGGACAGTCCAAAGTCAAATGAACACTGAAGCTTTCTTT. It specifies CASSRTVQSQMNTEAFF.

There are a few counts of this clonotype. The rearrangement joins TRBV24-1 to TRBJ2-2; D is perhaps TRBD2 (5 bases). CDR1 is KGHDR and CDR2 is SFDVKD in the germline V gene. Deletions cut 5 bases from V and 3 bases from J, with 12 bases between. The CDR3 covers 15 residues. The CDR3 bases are TGTGCCACCAGTGTAGGGAGTTCATACACCGGGGAGCTGTTTTTT. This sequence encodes CATSVGSSYTGELFF.